Shown below are 21 T cell receptor beta chains from a single sample sequenced in a study of blood T cells in healthy people across ages. The authors ran a second PCR of roughly 6 to 12 cycles using a sample-barcoded 5' primer and a J-beta primer mix. One entry per CDR3 protein results from TCRdb running MiXCR on the 5' RACE reads. The sample records about 970,000 distinct CDR3 sequences, about 51% being singletons. Sequenced sample: blood. Every receptor here comes from a woman aged 60 to 75 in good health.

The chain is built from TRBV25-1 and TRBJ2-5; the D is unclear. This CDR3 has 12 amino acids. Per germline, CDR1 MGHDK and CDR2 SYGVNS. Trimming left V 6 bases short and J 7 bases short, with 12 bases between. CDR3 in amino acids: CASRSDIGTQYF. In nucleotides, the CDR3 is TGTGCCAGCAGAAGCGACATCGGGACCCAGTACTTC.

This clonotype has just a few counts. V usage is TRBV9 and J usage is TRBJ2-3, with D possibly being TRBD1 or TRBD2 (5 bases each). This CDR3 contains 12 residues. V lost 4 bases and J lost 10, with 13 bases in between. Per germline, CDR1 SGDLS and CDR2 YYNGEE. The CDR3 DNA follows: TGTGCCAGCAGCTTAGGGGAGTGGGCGCAGTATTTT. This sequence encodes CASSLGEWAQYF.

The genes are TRBV2 and TRBJ1-2, with unresolved D. The CDR3 covers 13 residues. Looked up from germline, CDR1 is SNHLY and CDR2 is FYNNEI. V lost 1 base to trimming and J lost 3 bases, with 6 bases between them. The CDR3 sequence is CASSEESYYGYTF. Here the CDR3 DNA reads TGTGCCAGCAGTGAAGAGAGTTACTATGGCTACACCTTC.

The V call is TRBV27, the J call TRBJ1-2; 7 bases map to TRBD1. The V segment lost 3 bases and the J segment 5 bases; nucleotides outside the gene matches: 18. Germline assignment: CDR1 MNHEY and CDR2 SMNVEV (reference sequence). There are 18 residues in the CDR3. The CDR3 DNA reads TGTGCCAGCAGTTTGGGGCCCCACAGGGGACCCTACCTTTATGGCTACACCTTC. Translated, it gives CASSLGPHRGPYLYGYTF.

CDR3 bases: TGTGCCAGCAGGGAAACTCCGGGACAGGGACCCTCTGGGGCCAACGTCCTGACTTTC. Translated, it gives CASRETPGQGPSGANVLTF. V and J are TRBV12-3 or TRBV12-4 and TRBJ2-6, with TRBD1 matching 9 bases. The CDR3 consists of 19 residues. After removal of 6 bases from V and 0 bases from J, the junction contained 12 bases not matched to a gene.

V is TRBV21-1 and J is TRBJ1-4; the table's TRBD1 call for D was not verified on the DNA. TRBV21-1 is listed as a pseudogene. The CDR3 is 22 amino acids. The CDR3 is CVSRVDRRGTPNMERPNEKLFF. In nucleotides, the CDR3 is TGTGTCAGCAGGGTGGACAGGAGAGGGACCCCCAATATGGAGCGTCCTAATGAAAAACTGTTTTTT.

The chain joins TRBV5-4 to TRBJ2-4, with D perhaps matching TRBD2 (6 bases). The closer fit of TRBJ2-7 to the DNA end suggests the J call may be wrong. The CDR3 is made up of 14 amino acids. The germline gives CDR1 SGHNT, CDR2 YYREEE (reference sequence). The CDR3 loop reads CASSPLGGDDEQYF. The CDR3 DNA reads as TGTGCCAGCAGCCCCCTGGGGGGAGACGACGAGCAGTACTTC.

This clonotype was found a few times. The rearrangement uses TRBV20-1 and TRBJ1-1; D call uncertain. V was cut by 1 base and J by 6 bases, with 15 bases left in between. Germline loops: CDR1 DFQATT, CDR2 SNEGSKA (reference sequence). This CDR3 spans 14 amino acids. The DNA of the CDR3 is TGCAGTGCTAGAGGGTGGAGGGAACGGGCTGAAGCTTTCTTT. Translated: CSARGWRERAEAFF.

The chain couples TRBV27 to TRBJ2-1; no firm D call. The CDR3 is made up of 19 amino acids. Germline values: CDR1 MNHEY, CDR2 SMNVEV (reference sequence). V dropped 6 bases and J dropped 0 bases, with 24 bases sitting between them. The CDR3 reads CASSTRHPSGYSSYNEQFF. The CDR3 DNA sequence: TGTGCCAGCAGCACAAGACACCCCAGTGGATACAGCTCCTACAATGAGCAGTTCTTC.

CDR3 DNA sequence: TGTGCCAGCGCCAAAGACACTTCCTACGAGCAGTACTTC. Protein: CASAKDTSYEQYF. V is TRBV19 and J is TRBJ2-7; D is uncertain. CDR1 is LNHDA and CDR2 is SQIVND in the germline V gene (reference sequence). This CDR3 comprises 13 residues. V lost 9 bases and J 1 base, leaving 13 bases between the germline ends.

Remarks on this clonotype: A junction boundary mismatches the germline segment, possibly from a read error. The rearrangement uses TRBV9 and TRBJ2-7; tentative D call: TRBD1 (6 bases). From germline, CDR1 is SGDLS and CDR2 YYNGEE. This CDR3 region has 15 residues. The CDR3 loop is CAGSQGPRSSYEQYF. The CDR3, as DNA: TGTGCCGGCAGCCAGGGGCCACGGAGCTCCTACGAGCAGTACTTC.

This chain uses TRBV14 with TRBJ2-5; tentative D call: TRBD1 (5 bases). The CDR3 length is 13 residues. CDR1 is SGHDN and CDR2 is FVKESK in the germline V gene. Trimming pared 3 bases from V and 11 bases from J, leaving 16 bases between. The CDR3 region has the DNA TGTGCCAGCAGCCATCCCCAGACAGCACGACAGTACTTC. It is translated as CASSHPQTARQYF. Full variable domain (outside the CDR3, taken from reference TRBV14 and TRBJ2-5): EAGVTQFPSHSVIEKGQTVTLRCDPISGHDNLYWYRRVMGKEIKFLLHFVKESKQDESGMPNNRFLAERTGGTYSTLKVQPAELEDSGVYFCASSHPQTARQYFGPGTRLLVL.

The chain uses TRBV4-2 and TRBJ1-2, with 8 bases matching TRBD1. There are 18 residues in the CDR3. Germline V gives CDR1 LGHNA, CDR2 YNFKEQ. V trimming: 1 base; J trimming: 2 bases; junction bases outside the gene matches: 12. The CDR3 DNA is TGTGCCAGCAGCCAAGCAGAGTGGGCAGGGGGCCGGAACTATGGCTACACCTTC. Translating gives CASSQAEWAGGRNYGYTF.

This clonotype was counted a few times. The chain joins TRBV7-2 to TRBJ2-1; D may be TRBD1 (6 bases). Trimming took 6 bases from V and 0 from J, leaving 12 bases between them. This CDR3 has 15 amino acids. Germline CDR1 reads SGHTA; CDR2 reads FQGNSA. CDR3 in DNA: TGTGCCAGCAGAGACAGGAGGAGCTCCTACAATGAGCAGTTCTTC. It yields the protein CASRDRRSSYNEQFF.

The V and J genes are TRBV15 and TRBJ2-1; D may correspond to TRBD1 or TRBD2 (6 bases each). The CDR3 covers 14 residues. The germline V gene has CDR1 LNHNV and CDR2 YYDKDF (reference sequence). Trimming took 5 bases from V and 9 from J, leaving 17 bases between them. CDR3 in amino acids: CATSRMAGQGEQFF. The DNA of the CDR3 is TGTGCCACCAGCCGGATGGCGGGACAAGGTGAGCAGTTCTTC.

The chain joins TRBV12-3 or TRBV12-4 to TRBJ2-5; TRBD2 is a possible D gene (5 bases). This CDR3 is 14 amino acids long. The V and J ends lost 2 bases and 5 bases respectively, with 12 bases between them. The chain's CDR3 is CASSLRPTIETQYF. CDR3 DNA sequence: TGTGCCAGCAGTTTACGGCCGACTATCGAGACCCAGTACTTC.

The rearrangement links TRBV20-1 to TRBJ2-1; 11 nucleotides agree with TRBD2. The CDR3 has 17 amino acids. V trimming: 3 bases; J trimming: 6 bases; junction bases outside the gene matches: 13. From germline, CDR1 is DFQATT and CDR2 SNEGSKA (reference sequence). CDR3 nucleotides: TGCAGTGCTAGCGCGACTAGCGGGATAGGGGCACCCAATGAGCAGTTCTTC. This sequence encodes CSASATSGIGAPNEQFF.

The chain combines TRBV10-3 with TRBJ1-1; 8 bases fit TRBD1. The CDR3 totals 15 residues. V lost 6 bases to trimming and J lost 0 bases; unmatched junction nucleotides: 6. Germline CDR1 is ENHRY and CDR2 is SYGVKD. The CDR3 sequence is CAIRRQGPMNTEAFF. DNA for the CDR3: TGTGCCATCAGAAGACAGGGGCCCATGAACACTGAAGCTTTCTTT.

This clonotype was seen at least ten times. The V call is TRBV20-1, the J call TRBJ2-6, with D possibly TRBD2 on 5 matching bases. Germline CDR1 DFQATT, CDR2 SNEGSKA (reference sequence). V was pared by 2 bases and J by 0 bases, with 23 bases between. CDR3 length: 20 amino acids. The CDR3 sequence is CSARPIGYGDLLSGANVLTF. CDR3 bases: TGCAGTGCTAGACCTATAGGTTACGGGGATTTGCTCTCTGGGGCCAACGTCCTGACTTTC.

The chain employs TRBV20-1 and TRBJ2-1, with 10 bases that match TRBD2. The CDR3 length is 14 residues. Germline CDR1 reads DFQATT; CDR2 reads SNEGSKA (reference sequence). V gave up 6 bases and J gave up 6 bases; unmatched junction bases: 8. CDR3 DNA sequence: TGCAGTGCCCGTCTAGCGGGAGTGGGCAATGAGCAGTTCTTC. The encoded protein is CSARLAGVGNEQFF.

CDR3 amino acids: CSARELAGVFDEQFF. The CDR3 nucleotides read TGCAGTGCTAGGGAACTAGCGGGAGTATTCGATGAGCAGTTCTTC. This chain uses TRBV20-1 with TRBJ2-1; 11 positions agree with TRBD2. This CDR3 contains 15 residues. The germline V gene encodes CDR1 DFQATT and CDR2 SNEGSKA (reference sequence). V was clipped by 3 bases and J by 8 bases; unmatched bases: 9.